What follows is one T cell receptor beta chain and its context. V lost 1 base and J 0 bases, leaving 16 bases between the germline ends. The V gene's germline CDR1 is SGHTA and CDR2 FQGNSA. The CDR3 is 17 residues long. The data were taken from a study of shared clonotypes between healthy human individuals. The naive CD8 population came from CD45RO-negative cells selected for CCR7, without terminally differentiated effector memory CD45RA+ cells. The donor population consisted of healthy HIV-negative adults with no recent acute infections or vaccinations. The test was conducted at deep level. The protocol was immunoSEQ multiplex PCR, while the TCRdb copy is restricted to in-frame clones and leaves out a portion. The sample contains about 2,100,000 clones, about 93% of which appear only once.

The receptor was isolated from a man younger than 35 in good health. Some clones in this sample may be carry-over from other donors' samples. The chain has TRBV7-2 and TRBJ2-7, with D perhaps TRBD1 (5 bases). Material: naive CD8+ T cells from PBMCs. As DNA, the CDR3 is TGTGCCAGCAGCTTAGTGATCCGCGGCAGGGCCTCCTACGAGCAGTACTTC. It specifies CASSLVIRGRASYEQYF. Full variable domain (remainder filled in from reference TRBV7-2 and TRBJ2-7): GAGVSQSPSNKVTEKGKDVELRCDPISGHTALYWYRQSLGQGLEFLIYFQGNSAPDKSGLPSDRFSAERTGGSVSTLTIQRTQQEDSAVYLCASSLVIRGRASYEQYFGPGTRLTVT.